This T cell receptor beta chain came from a study of T-cell reconstitution after alpha-beta-depleted transplantation in children. For TCRbeta, the library was prepared with unique molecular identifiers. One entry per CDR3 protein, called by TCRdb with MiXCR from the PCR reads. The profile shows 350,000 to 450,000 distinct CDR3 sequences, about 14% of them singletons. Ten or more counts support this clonotype. Sequencing was performed on PBMCs, taken from the stem cell graft. The sequence came from a human donor who donated a stem cell graft to a child with Fanconi anemia.

The CDR3 sequence: CASSQDVNRGETQYF. CDR3 DNA: TGCGCCAGCAGCCAAGATGTCAACAGGGGGGAGACCCAGTACTTC. This sequence joins TRBV4-3 and TRBJ2-5; 8 bases are shared with TRBD1. The CDR3 has 15 residues. The germline V gene encodes CDR1 LGHNA and CDR2 YSLEER. Germline trimming cut 0 bases from V and 5 bases from J; bases unmatched to any gene: 5.